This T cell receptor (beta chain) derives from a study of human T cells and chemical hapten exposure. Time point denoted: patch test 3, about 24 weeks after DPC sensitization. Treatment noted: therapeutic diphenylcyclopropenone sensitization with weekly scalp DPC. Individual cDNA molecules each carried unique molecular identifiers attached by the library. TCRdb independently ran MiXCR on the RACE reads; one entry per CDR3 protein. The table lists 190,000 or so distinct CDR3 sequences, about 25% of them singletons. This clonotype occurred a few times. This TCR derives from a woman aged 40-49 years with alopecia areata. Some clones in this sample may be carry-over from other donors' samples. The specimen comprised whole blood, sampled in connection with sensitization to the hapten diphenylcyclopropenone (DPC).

The CDR3 nucleotides read TGTGCCAGCAGTCTAGGACAGGGCGGACGCTACGAGCAGTACTTC. Translation gives CASSLGQGGRYEQYF. V is TRBV7-2 and J is TRBJ2-7, with TRBD1 matching over 8 bases. This CDR3 is 15 amino acids long. The germline V gene encodes CDR1 SGHTA and CDR2 FQGNSA. The trim removed 6 bases at V and 3 bases at J, leaving 10 bases unmatched.